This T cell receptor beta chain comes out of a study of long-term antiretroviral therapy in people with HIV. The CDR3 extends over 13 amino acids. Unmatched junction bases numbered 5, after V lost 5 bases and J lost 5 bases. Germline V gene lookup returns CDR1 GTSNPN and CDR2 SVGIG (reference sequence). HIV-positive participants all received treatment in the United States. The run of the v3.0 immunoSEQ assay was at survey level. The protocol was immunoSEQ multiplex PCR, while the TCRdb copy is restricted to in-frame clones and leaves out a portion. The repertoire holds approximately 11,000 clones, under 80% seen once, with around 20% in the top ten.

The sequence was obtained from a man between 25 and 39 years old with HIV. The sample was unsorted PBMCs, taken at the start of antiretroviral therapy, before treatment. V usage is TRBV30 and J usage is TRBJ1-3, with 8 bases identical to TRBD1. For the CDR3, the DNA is TGTGCCTGGGGACAGGGAGCGCGAAACACCATATATTTT. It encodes CAWGQGARNTIYF.